A single T cell receptor delta chain is shown here with its context. As yet, its antigen is unknown. Germline lookup yields CDR1 TSWWSYY and CDR2 QGS. V was clipped by 1 base and J by 2 bases; unmatched bases: 18. The CDR3 spans 21 residues. RNA was extracted from the cells and then reverse transcribed. CDR3 amplicons came from multiplex PCR with pooled V-gene forward and constant-region reverse primers. TCRdb processed the multiplex PCR reads again with the CATT caller. The repertoire has some 19,000 delta-chain clones, 8% to 10% of them found once; the top ten carry roughly 0.98%. The data are from a study of Vδ1+ human thymocytes. Regarding the study as a whole: Highly polyclonal TRG and TRD repertoires with Gaussian CDR3 length distributions appeared in thymus.

This TCR came from a child less than two years old who had congenital heart surgery. Sequenced input: Vdelta1+ gamma-delta thymocytes from the thymus. Described subset: FACS-sorted CD3+ TCRalphabeta- TCRVdelta1+ TCRVdelta2- thymocytes. This rearrangement joins TRDV1 to TRDJ1, with 11 bases matching TRDD3. The CDR3 nucleotides are TGTGCTCTTGGGGAACCATTCACCGAGGATTACTGGGGGATAAAAACCGATAAACTCATCTTT. Protein product: CALGEPFTEDYWGIKTDKLIF.